This T cell receptor (beta chain) was identified in a study of T cells after yellow fever vaccination. Study as a whole: SMART-Seq v4 Ultra Low Input served to prepare low-cell-number fractions. Study-wide points: Clones from primary vaccination mostly reappeared after the booster (roughly 97% CD4, under 90% CD8). Researchers cautioned that FACS-sorted repertoires could harbor abundant clonotypes contaminating from the bulk population.

TCRdb itself ran the 5' RACE reads through MiXCR, one entry per CDR3 protein. This sample has 340,000 or so distinct CDR3 sequences, with around 12% found just once. Germline values: CDR1 SNHLY, CDR2 FYNNEI. The CDR3 runs to 14 residues. V shed 3 bases, J shed 6 bases, and the junction held 6 bases outside the gene matches. Worth noting for this clonotype: Its antigen remains unidentified.

This rearrangement joins TRBV2 to TRBJ2-5; 8 nucleotides line up with TRBD2. The TCR was taken from a man aged 18 to 30 who received the YFV17D yellow fever vaccine. The specimen was CD4+ T cells sorted from PBMCs, collected 15 days after the yellow fever booster vaccination. The CDR3 is CASSDVLAVKTQYF. The DNA for the CDR3 is TGTGCCAGCAGTGATGTACTAGCGGTTAAGACCCAGTACTTC.